This TCR beta chain was retrieved from a study of identical twins. Trimming took 5 bases from V and 4 from J; bases not matched to a gene: 6. This CDR3 spans 14 amino acids. Germline loops: CDR1 DFQATT, CDR2 SNEGSKA (reference sequence). TCRdb analysed the 5' RACE reads with MiXCR anew, one entry per CDR3 protein. The data show roughly 770,000 distinct CDR3 sequences, about 18% seen once. The same data also contributed to another study, on T cells expressing NK-cell markers.

The rearrangement uses TRBV20-1 and TRBJ2-1; TRBD2 aligns across 9 bases. The specimen sequenced was PBMCs. The receptor comes from a woman aged 18-35 years in good health. The CDR3 sequence is CSALTSGYYNEQFF. The CDR3 DNA is TGCAGTGCTCTGACTAGCGGCTATTACAATGAGCAGTTCTTC.